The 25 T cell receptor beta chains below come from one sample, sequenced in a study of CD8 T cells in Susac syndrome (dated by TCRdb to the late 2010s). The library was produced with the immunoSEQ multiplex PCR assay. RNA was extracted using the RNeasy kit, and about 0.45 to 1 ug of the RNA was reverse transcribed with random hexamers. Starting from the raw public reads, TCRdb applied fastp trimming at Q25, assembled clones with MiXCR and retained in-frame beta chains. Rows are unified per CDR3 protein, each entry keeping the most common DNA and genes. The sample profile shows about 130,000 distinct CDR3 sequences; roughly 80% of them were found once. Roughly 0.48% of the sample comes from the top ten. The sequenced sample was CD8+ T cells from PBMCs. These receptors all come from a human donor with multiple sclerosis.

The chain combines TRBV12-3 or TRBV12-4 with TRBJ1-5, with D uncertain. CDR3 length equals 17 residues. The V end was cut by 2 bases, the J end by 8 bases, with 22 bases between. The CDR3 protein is CASSLWGVNPHIKPQHF. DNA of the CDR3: TGTGCCAGCAGTTTATGGGGTGTAAATCCCCATATTAAGCCCCAGCATTTT.

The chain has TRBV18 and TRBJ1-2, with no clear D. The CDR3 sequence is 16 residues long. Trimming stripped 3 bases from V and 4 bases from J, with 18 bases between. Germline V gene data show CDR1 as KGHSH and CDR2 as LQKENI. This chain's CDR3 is CASSPTKGVRVYGYTF. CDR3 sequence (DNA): TGTGCCAGCTCACCTACGAAGGGAGTAAGGGTCTATGGCTACACCTTC.

The CDR3 nucleotides are TGTGCCAGCAGCCTCGGGACAGGGGAGCAGTTCTTC. It yields the protein CASSLGTGEQFF. The chain combines TRBV7-9 with TRBJ2-1; 9 positions agree with TRBD1. Per germline, CDR1 SEHNR and CDR2 FQNEAQ (reference sequence). V gave up 5 bases and J gave up 10 bases; unmatched junction bases: 3. The CDR3 extends over 12 amino acids.

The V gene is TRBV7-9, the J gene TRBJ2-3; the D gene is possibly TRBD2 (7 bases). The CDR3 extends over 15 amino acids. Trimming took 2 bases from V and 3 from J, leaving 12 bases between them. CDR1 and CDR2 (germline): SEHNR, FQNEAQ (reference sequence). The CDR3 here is CASSLTAGATDTQYF. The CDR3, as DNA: TGTGCCAGCAGCTTAACCGCGGGGGCTACAGATACGCAGTATTTT.

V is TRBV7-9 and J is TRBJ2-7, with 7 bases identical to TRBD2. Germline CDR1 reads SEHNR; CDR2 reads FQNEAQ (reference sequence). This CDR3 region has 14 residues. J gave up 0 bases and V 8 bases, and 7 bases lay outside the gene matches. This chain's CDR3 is CASGGSRDSYEQYV. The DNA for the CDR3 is TGTGCCAGCGGCGGGAGTCGAGACTCCTACGAGCAGTACGTC.

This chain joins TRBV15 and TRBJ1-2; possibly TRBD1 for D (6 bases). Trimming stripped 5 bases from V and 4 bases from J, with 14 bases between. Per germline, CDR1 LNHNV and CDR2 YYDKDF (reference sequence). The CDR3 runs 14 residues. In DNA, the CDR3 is TGTGCCACCAGCTCCCGGACAGAGATCTATGGCTACACCTTC. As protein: CATSSRTEIYGYTF.

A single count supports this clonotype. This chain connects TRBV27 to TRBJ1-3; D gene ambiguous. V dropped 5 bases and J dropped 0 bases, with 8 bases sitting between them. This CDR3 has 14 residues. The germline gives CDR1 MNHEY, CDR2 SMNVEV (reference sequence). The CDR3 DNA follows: TGTGCCAGCAGTGACGGTCGCTCTGGAAACACCATATATTTT. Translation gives CASSDGRSGNTIYF.

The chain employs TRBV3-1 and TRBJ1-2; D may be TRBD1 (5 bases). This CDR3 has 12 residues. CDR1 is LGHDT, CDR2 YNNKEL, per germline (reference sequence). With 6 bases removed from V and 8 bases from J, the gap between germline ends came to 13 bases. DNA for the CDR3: TGTGCCAGCAGGGGGGGTTGGCAAGGCTACACCTTC. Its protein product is CASRGGWQGYTF.

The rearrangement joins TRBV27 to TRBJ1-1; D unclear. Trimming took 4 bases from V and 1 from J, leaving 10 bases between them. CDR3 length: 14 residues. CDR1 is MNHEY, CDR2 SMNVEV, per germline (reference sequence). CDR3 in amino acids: CASSSLLKNTEAFF. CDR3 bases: TGTGCCAGCAGTTCCCTCTTAAAGAACACTGAAGCTTTCTTT.

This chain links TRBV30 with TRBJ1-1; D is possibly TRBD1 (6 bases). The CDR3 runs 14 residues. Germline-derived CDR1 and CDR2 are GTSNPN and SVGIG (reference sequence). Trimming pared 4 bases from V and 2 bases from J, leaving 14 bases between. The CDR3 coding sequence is TGTGCCTGGACTTTTGGGACACCAAACACTGAAGCTTTCTTT. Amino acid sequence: CAWTFGTPNTEAFF. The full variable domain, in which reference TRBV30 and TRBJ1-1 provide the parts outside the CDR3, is SQTIHQWPATLVQPVGSPLSLECTVEGTSNPNLYWYRQAAGRGLQLLFYSVGIGQISSEVPQNLSASRPQDRQFILSSKKLLLSDSGFYLCAWTFGTPNTEAFFGQGTRLTVV.

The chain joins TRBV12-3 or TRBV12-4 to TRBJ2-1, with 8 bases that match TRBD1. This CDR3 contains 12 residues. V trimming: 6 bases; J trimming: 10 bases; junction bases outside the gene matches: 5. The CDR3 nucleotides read TGTGCCAGCAGGACAGGGGTGGTAGAGCAGTTCTTC. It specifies CASRTGVVEQFF.

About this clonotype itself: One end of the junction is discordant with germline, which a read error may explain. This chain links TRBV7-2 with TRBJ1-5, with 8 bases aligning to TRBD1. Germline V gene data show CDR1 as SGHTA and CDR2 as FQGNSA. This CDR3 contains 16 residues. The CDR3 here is CASSLEQRTGTQPPHF. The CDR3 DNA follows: TGTGCCAGCAGCTTAGAGCAGAGGACAGGGACGCAGCCCCCGCATTTT.

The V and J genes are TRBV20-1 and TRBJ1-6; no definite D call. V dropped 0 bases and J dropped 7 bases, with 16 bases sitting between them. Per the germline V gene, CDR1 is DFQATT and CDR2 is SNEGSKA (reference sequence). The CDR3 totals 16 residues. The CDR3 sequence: CSARDHKGRYNSPLHF. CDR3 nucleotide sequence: TGCAGTGCTAGAGATCATAAGGGCAGGTACAATTCACCCCTCCACTTT.

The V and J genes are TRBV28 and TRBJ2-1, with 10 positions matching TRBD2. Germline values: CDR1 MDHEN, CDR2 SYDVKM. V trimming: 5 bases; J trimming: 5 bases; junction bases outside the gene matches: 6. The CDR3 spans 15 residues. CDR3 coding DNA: TGTGCCAGCAGTGAAATAGCGGGGGGACACAATGAGCAGTTCTTC. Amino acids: CASSEIAGGHNEQFF.

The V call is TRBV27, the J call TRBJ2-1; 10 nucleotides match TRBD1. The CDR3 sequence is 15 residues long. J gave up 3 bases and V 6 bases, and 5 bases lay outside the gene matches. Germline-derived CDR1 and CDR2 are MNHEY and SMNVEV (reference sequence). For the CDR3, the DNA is TGTGCCAGCAGCACCGGGACAGGGGTCTACAATGAGCAGTTCTTC. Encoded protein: CASSTGTGVYNEQFF.

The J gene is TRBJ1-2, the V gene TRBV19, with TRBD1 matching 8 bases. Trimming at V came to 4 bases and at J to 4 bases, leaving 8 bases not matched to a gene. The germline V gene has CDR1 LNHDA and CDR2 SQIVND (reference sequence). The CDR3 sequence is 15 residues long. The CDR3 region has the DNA TGTGCCAGTAGTACAGGGGGCGCGATTCTCTATGGCTACACCTTC. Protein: CASSTGGAILYGYTF.

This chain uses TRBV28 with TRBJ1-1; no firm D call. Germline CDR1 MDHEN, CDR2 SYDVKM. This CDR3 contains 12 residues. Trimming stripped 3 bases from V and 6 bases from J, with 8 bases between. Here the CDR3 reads CASSFSSPEAFF. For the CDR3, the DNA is TGTGCCAGCAGTTTCAGTTCCCCTGAAGCTTTCTTT.

The CDR3 DNA is TGTGCCAGCAGTCTCACGGGACTAGCCTACGAGCAGTACGTC. Translated, it gives CASSLTGLAYEQYV. The chain recombines TRBV27 with TRBJ2-7; 8 nucleotides line up with TRBD2. Trimming at V came to 5 bases and at J to 2 bases, leaving 5 bases not matched to a gene. This CDR3 is 14 amino acids long. Germline CDR1 and CDR2: MNHEY and SMNVEV (reference sequence).

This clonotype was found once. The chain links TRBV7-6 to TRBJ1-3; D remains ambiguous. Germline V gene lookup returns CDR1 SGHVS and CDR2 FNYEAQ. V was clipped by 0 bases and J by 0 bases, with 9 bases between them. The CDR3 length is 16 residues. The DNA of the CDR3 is TGTGCCAGCAGCTTAGCGCCGAGGGACTCTGGAAACACCATATATTTT. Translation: CASSLAPRDSGNTIYF.

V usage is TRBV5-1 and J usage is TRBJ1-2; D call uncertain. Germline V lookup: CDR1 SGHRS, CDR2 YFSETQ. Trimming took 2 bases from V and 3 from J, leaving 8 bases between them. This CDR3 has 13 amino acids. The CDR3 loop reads CASSLIMDYGYTF. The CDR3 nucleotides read TGCGCCAGCAGCTTAATAATGGACTATGGCTACACCTTC.

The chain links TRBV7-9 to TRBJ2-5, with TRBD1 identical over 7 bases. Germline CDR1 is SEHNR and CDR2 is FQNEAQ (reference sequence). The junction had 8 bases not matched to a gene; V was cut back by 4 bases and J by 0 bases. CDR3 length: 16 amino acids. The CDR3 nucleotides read TGTGCCAGCAGCTCTCAGGCACAGGGGTACCAAGAGACCCAGTACTTC. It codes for CASSSQAQGYQETQYF.

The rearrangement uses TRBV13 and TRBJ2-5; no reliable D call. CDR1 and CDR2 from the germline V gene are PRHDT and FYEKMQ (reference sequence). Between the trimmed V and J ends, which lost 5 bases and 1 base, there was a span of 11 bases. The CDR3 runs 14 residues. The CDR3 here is CASSRERLQETQYF. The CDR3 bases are TGTGCCAGCAGCCGAGAAAGGCTCCAAGAGACCCAGTACTTC.

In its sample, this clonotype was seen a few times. The CDR3 here is CASSQGPGNTGELFF. CDR3 bases: TGCGCCAGCAGCCAGGGTCCAGGGAACACCGGGGAGCTGTTTTTT. This chain connects TRBV4-1 to TRBJ2-2, with unresolved D. This CDR3 has 15 amino acids. Trimming left V 3 bases short and J 1 base short, with 9 bases between. Germline V gene lookup returns CDR1 MGHRA and CDR2 YSYEKL.

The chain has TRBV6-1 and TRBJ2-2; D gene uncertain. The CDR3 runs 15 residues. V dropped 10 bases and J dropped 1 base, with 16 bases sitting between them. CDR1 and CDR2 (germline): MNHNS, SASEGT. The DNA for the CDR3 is TGTGCCACCCCCGAGGAGCTTCAGAACACCGGGGAGCTGTTTTTT. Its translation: CATPEELQNTGELFF.

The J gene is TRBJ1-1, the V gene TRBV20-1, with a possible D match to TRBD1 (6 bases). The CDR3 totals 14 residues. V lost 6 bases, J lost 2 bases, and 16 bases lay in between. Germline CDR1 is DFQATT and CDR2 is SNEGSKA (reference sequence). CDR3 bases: TGCAGTGCAACCCCGGGGGCCACAAACACTGAAGCTTTCTTT. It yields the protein CSATPGATNTEAFF.